This T cell receptor beta chain emerged from a study of shared clonotypes between healthy human individuals. Study outcomes and limitations: Tissues were not sampled, only blood, and their repertoires likely differ. Clonotypes not shared had lower generation probabilities than those common to all four donors.

Assay: immunoSEQ multiplex PCR; the TCRdb copy retains only in-frame clones and omits some. Among some 2,500,000 clones listed, 80% to 95% were seen once. In the case of this clone: The antigen remains unidentified.

Partitioning of CD4+ cells yielded a CD45RA+ naive subset and a CD45RA-negative memory subset. Trimming removed 0 bases from V and 4 bases from J, with 13 bases in between. This CDR3 region has 15 residues. Per the germline V gene, CDR1 is SGHRS and CDR2 is YFSETQ. This clonotype was sampled from a man between 18 and 35 years old in good health. Some clones in this sample may be carry-over from other donors' samples. Sequenced input: naive CD4+ T cells from PBMCs. Regarding subset: CD45RA+ positively selected. The rearrangement uses TRBV5-1 and TRBJ1-1, with D possibly being TRBD1 (6 bases). CDR3 DNA sequence: TGCGCCAGCAGCTTGGGTAGGGGGTCTAGCACTGAAGCTTTCTTT. Amino acids: CASSLGRGSSTEAFF. The full variable domain, with the rest looked up from reference TRBV5-1 and TRBJ1-1, is KAGVTQTPRYLIKTRGQQVTLSCSPISGHRSVSWYQQTPGQGLQFLFEYFSETQRNKGNFPGRFSGRQFSNSRSEMNVSTLELGDSALYLCASSLGRGSSTEAFFGQGTRLTVV.